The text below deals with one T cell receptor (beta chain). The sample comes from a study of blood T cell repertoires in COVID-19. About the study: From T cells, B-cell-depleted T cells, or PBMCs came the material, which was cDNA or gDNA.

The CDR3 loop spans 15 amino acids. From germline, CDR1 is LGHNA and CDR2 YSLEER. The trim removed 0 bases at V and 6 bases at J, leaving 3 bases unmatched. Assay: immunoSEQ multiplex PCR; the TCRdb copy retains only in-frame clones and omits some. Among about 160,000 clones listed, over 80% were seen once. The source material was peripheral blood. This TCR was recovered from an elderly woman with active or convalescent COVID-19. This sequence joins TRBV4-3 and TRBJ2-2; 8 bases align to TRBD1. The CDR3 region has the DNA TGCGCCAGCAGCCAAGACAACAGGGGGGCCGGGGAGCTGTTTTTT. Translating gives CASSQDNRGAGELFF.